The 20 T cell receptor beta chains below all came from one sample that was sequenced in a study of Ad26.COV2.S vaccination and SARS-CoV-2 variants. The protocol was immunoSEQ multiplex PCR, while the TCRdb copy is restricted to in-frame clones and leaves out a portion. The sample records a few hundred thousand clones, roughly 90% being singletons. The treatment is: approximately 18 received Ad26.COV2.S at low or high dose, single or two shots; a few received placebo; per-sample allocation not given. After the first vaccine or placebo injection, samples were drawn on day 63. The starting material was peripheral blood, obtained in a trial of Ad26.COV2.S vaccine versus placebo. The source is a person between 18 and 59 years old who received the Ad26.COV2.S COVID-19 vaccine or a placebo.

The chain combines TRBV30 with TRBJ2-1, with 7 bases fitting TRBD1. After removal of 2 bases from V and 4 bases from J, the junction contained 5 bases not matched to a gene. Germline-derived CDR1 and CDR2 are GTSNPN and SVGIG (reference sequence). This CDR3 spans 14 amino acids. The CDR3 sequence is CAWSPSGGYNEQFF. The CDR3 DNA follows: TGTGCCTGGAGTCCCTCAGGGGGTTACAATGAGCAGTTCTTC.

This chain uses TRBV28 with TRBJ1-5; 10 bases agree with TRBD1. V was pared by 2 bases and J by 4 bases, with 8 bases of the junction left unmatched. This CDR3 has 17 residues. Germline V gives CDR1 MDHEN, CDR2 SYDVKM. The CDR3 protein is CASSLRGQGTKNQPQHF. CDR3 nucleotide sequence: TGTGCCAGCAGTTTAAGGGGACAGGGGACAAAAAATCAGCCCCAGCATTTT. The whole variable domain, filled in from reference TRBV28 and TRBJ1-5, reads DVKVTQSSRYLVKRTGEKVFLECVQDMDHENMFWYRQDPGLGLRLIYFSYDVKMKEKGDIPEGYSVSREKKERFSLILESASTNQTSMYLCASSLRGQGTKNQPQHFGDGTRLSIL.

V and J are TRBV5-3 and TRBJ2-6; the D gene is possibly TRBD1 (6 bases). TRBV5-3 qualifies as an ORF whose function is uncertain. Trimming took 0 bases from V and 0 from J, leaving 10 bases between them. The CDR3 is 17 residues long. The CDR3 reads CARSLGQEYSGANVLTF. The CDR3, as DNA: TGTGCCAGAAGCTTGGGACAGGAGTACTCTGGGGCCAACGTCCTGACTTTC.

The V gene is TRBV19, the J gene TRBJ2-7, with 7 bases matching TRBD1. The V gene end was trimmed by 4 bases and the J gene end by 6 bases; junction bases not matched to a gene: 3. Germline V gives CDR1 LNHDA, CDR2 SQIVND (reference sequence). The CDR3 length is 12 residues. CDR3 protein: CASSKRQGEQYF. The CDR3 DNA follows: TGTGCCAGTAGTAAAAGACAGGGCGAGCAGTACTTC.

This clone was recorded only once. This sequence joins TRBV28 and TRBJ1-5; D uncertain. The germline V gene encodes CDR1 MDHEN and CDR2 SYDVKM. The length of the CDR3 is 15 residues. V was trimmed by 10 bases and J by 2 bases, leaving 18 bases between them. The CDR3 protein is CATDANDARNQPQHF. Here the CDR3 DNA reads TGTGCCACCGACGCTAACGACGCACGCAATCAGCCCCAGCATTTT.

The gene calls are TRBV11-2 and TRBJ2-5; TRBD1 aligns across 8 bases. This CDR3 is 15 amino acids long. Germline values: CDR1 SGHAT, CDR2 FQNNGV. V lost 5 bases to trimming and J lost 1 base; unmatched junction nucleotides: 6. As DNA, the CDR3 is TGTGCCAGCAGCCGACAGGGGATAGTCCAAGAGACCCAGTACTTC. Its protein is CASSRQGIVQETQYF.

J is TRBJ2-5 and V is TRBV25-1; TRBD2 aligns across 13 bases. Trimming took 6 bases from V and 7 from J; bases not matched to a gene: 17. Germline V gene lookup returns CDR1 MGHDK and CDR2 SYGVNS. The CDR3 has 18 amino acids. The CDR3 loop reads CASSPGPQLAGGRVTQYF. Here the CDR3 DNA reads TGTGCCAGCAGCCCGGGGCCGCAACTAGCGGGGGGGCGGGTGACCCAGTACTTC.

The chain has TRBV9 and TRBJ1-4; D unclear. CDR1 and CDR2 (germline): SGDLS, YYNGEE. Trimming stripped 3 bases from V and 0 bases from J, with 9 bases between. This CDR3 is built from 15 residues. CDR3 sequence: CASSAGAATNEKLFF. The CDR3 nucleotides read TGTGCCAGCAGCGCAGGCGCTGCAACTAATGAAAAACTGTTTTTT. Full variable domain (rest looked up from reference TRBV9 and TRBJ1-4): DSGVTQTPKHLITATGQRVTLRCSPRSGDLSVYWYQQSLDQGLQFLIQYYNGEERAKGNILERFSAQQFPDLHSELNLSSLELGDSALYFCASSAGAATNEKLFFGSGTQLSVL.

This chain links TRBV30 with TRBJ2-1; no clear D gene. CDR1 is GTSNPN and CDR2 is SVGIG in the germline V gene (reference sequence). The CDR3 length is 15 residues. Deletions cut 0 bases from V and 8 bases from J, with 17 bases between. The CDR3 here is CAWSVLRGSSDEQFF. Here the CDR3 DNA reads TGTGCCTGGAGTGTACTACGTGGGTCCTCCGATGAGCAGTTCTTC.

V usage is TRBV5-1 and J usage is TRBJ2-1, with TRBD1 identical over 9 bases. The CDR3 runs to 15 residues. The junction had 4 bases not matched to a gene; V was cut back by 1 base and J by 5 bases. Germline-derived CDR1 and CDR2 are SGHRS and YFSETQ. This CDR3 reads CASSLRGQGNNEQFF. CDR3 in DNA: TGCGCCAGCAGCTTGAGGGGACAGGGAAACAATGAGCAGTTCTTC.

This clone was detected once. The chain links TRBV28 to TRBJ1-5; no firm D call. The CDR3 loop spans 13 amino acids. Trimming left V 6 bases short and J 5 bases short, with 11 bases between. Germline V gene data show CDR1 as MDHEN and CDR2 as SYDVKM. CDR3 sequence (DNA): TGTGCCAGCAGACATAGAGATGATCAGCCCCAGCATTTT. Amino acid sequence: CASRHRDDQPQHF.

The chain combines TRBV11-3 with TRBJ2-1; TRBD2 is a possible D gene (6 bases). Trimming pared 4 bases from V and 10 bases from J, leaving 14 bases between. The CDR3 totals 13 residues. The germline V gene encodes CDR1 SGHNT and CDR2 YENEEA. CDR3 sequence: CASSSRLVGEQFF. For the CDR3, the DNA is TGTGCCAGCAGCTCCCGACTAGTTGGGGAGCAGTTCTTC.

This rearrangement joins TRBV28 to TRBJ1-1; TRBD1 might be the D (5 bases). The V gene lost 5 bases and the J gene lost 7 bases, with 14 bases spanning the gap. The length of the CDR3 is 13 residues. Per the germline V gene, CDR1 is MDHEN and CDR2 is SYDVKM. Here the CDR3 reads CASSRDDRIEAFF. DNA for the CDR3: TGTGCCAGCAGTAGGGACGATAGGATTGAAGCTTTCTTT.

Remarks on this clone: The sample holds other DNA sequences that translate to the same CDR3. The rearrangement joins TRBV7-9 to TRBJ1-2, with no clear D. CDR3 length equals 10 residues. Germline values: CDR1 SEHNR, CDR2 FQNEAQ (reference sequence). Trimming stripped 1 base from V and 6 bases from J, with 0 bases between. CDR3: CASSLDGYTF. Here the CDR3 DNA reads TGTGCCAGCAGCTTAGATGGCTACACCTTC.

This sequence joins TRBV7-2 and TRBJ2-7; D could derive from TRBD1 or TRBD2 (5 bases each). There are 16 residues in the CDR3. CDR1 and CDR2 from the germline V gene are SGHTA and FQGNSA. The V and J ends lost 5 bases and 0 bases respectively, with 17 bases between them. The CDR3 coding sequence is TGTGCCAGCAGCCAAGGGGCTTCCACTAGCTCCTACGAGCAGTACTTC. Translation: CASSQGASTSSYEQYF.

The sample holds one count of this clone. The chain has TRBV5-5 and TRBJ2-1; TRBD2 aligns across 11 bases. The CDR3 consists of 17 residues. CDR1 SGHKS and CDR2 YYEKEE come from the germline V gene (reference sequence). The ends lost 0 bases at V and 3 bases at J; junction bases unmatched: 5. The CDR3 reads CASSLVVGLAGYNEQFF. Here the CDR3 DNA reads TGTGCCAGCAGCTTGGTCGTAGGACTAGCGGGCTACAATGAGCAGTTCTTC.

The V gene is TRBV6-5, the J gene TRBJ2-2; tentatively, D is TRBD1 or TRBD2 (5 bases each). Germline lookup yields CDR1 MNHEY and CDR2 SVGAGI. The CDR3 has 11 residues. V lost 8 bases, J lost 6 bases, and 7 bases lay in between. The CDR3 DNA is TGTGCCAGCCGGGGCGCCGGGGAGCTGTTTTTT. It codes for CASRGAGELFF.

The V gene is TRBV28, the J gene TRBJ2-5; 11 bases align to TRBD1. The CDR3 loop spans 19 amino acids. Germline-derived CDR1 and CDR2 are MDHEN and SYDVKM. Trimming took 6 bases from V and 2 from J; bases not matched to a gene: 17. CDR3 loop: CASSPLVSGQGVLQETQYF. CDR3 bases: TGTGCCAGCAGCCCGCTAGTTTCGGGACAGGGGGTCCTTCAAGAGACCCAGTACTTC.

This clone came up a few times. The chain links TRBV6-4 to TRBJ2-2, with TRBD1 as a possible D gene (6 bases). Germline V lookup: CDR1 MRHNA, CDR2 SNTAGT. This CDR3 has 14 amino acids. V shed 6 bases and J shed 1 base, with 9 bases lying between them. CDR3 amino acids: CASRRGQNTGELFF. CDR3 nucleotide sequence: TGTGCCAGCAGGAGGGGACAGAACACCGGGGAGCTGTTTTTT.

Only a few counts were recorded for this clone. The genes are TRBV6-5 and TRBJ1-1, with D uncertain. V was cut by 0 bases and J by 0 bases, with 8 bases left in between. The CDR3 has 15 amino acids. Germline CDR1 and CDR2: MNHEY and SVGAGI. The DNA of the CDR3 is TGTGCCAGCAGTTACTCGGCAGTGCTGAACACTGAAGCTTTCTTT. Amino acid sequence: CASSYSAVLNTEAFF.